This TCR beta chain originates from a study of shared clonotypes between healthy human individuals. Study outcomes and limitations: Having only a few donors restricted how much genetic and exposure-history diversity was captured.

For every subset, genomic DNA was evenly distributed across several immunoSEQ plates. Only in-frame clones appear in the TCRdb table, and some are missing; sequencing was by immunoSEQ multiplex PCR. The table has about 1.5 million clones, about 98% seen once. Remarks on this clone: Its antigen is unidentified. Additional DNA sequences in this sample encode the identical CDR3.

The CDR3 length is 13 residues. The germline CDR1 and CDR2 sequences are MDHEN and SYDVKM. V was shortened by 2 bases and J by 2 bases, with 6 bases between the two germline ends. The material sequenced was naive CD4+ T cells sorted from blood. Subset meaning: CD45RA+ positively selected. The receptor's source is a man aged 30 to 39 in good health. The rearrangement uses TRBV28 and TRBJ2-5; D is undetermined. This chain's CDR3 is CASSLTRQETQYF. In DNA form, the CDR3 reads TGTGCCAGCAGTTTAACCAGACAAGAGACCCAGTACTTC. The full variable domain, with the rest looked up from reference TRBV28 and TRBJ2-5, is DVKVTQSSRYLVKRTGEKVFLECVQDMDHENMFWYRQDPGLGLRLIYFSYDVKMKEKGDIPEGYSVSREKKERFSLILESASTNQTSMYLCASSLTRQETQYFGPGTRLLVL.